This T cell receptor beta chain derives from a study of cytomegalovirus exposure and HLA in healthy donors listed by TCRdb under 2017. Describing the broader study: In an earlier analysis of under 750 of the donors, 276 Gb of sequence data and 100 million or so unique TCR beta sequences from approximately 180 million T cells were reported. An early release covering just under 650 HLA-typed donors comprised approximately 300 gigabases of sequencing data and about 90 million unique TCR sequences. The genetic ancestry cluster associated with self-reported Caucasian donors included approximately 85% of the roughly 360 genotyped donors. The aim of the study was to test whether cataloging public T cell receptors could identify signatures of past pathogen exposure. Using immunosequencing, the study profiled T cell repertoires from about 610 subjects and related those repertoires to cytomegalovirus serostatus. Along with the roughly 610-subject first cohort, a separate validation cohort of some 130 different subjects was used. To predict cytomegalovirus infection status, the study brought together high-throughput TCR immunosequencing, statistical association of individual TCRs with disease status, and machine learning. A later analysis re-analyzed previously published TCR beta repertoires from 550 to 700 donors and added high-resolution HLA genotyping to study TCR occurrence patterns. Rather than using new phenotypic data, the later analysis identified candidate immune exposures from TCR beta sequences and from how often those sequences occurred across donors. In an earlier analysis of roughly 540 of the donors, high-throughput TCR beta sequencing was used to judge whether each TCR beta V gene segment behaved as functional or pseudogenic. Alongside the repertoire data, information on donor age, sex, ethnicity and CMV serostatus was compiled. In a later genetic analysis, genome-wide SNP genotypes for about 55% of the roughly 700 donors were used, and that subset was treated as a discovery cohort. All discovery cohort repertoires had been generated on a single sequencing platform. HLA typing covered class I and class II loci at four-digit resolution. The number of typed donors differed by locus: about 629-630 for A, B, C, DRB1 and DQB1; some 500 for DQA1; approximately 600 for DPA1; and some 450 for DPB1. About five DR-DQ haplotypes were treated as single units for association and clustering because of strong linkage in the cohort. Among roughly 370 genotyped donors of the cohort, an average of around 240,000 unique TCR beta nucleotide sequences were sequenced per donor, about a sixth of them non-productive. Beyond this particular receptor, the publication reports: A few of the identified cytomegalovirus-associated TCR beta chains were confirmed in vitro to be specific for cytomegalovirus antigens. In a later analysis, most CMV-associated TCR beta chains were found to appear HLA-restricted, with HLA associations seemingly driven largely by CMV exposure. In both the original and validation cohorts, the classifier was reported to diagnose cytomegalovirus status with high specificity and sensitivity. In a later analysis, TCR association rates were found to vary across HLA loci, with the most associated TCRs seen for DRB1 alleles and the fewest for HLA-C alleles. Broadly in line with IMGT annotations, most TCR beta V segments showed up in productive rearrangements about 87% or about 30% of the time in an earlier analysis of some 590 of the donors. Because the 87-base-pair reads could not distinguish some IMGT-functional V segments, including TRBV6-2 and TRBV6-3, those segments were excluded. Across donors, most TCR sequences were observed very rarely, whereas some public TCRs were present in many individuals. In the study, 150 to 200 TCR beta chains were listed as associated with cytomegalovirus. CMV serostatus was the only immune exposure information available for the cohort. Approximately 16 rarely observed V segments, including chromosome 9 orphons, were excluded from the earlier analysis of just under 600 of the donors because counts were too low. The authors suggested that the approach could potentially be extended to other disease states and immunological phenotypes. This cohort had only TCR beta chains sequenced, and the lack of alpha or paired-chain data limited which features could be detected. In a later analysis, several top co-occurrence clusters were reported to appear linked to parvovirus B19, influenza, CMV and Epstein-Barr virus. A further reported finding was that TCR beta sequences accurately predicted the HLA-A and HLA-B alleles for most subjects in the first cohort. Strong co-occurrence of HLA alleles, especially DR and DQ, made assigning TCR associations to individual alleles difficult. Compared with the approximately 600-donor mean, donors in an Asian-associated ancestry cluster had fewer N-insertions in productive TCRs, according to a later genetic analysis. Compared with equally common non-associated chains, HLA-associated TCR beta chains in a later analysis were more clonally expanded and had lower generation probabilities. Linkage disequilibrium might explain the correlated functional status among segregating V segments, but an unknown experimental factor could not be ruled out. In a later genetic analysis, a missense DCLRE1C variant was associated with V-gene and J-gene trimming of TCR beta chains, and the association was replicated in an independent cohort. A cluster of highly shared sequence variants was judged likely to be a technical artifact of the sequencing pipeline. The presence/absence analyses assumed that sequencing depth was roughly uniform across donors, and that assumption may not be true. Because HLA typing was unavailable for some donors at each locus, only the typed subset was used in association tests. Specific HLA alleles were associated with some 15,000 TCR beta sequences at a false discovery rate of 0.05 in a later analysis.

The cohort comprised some 730 healthy bone marrow donors. At the time of sampling, every cohort member was nominally healthy, though immune exposures that went unrecorded were likely present. The donor was CMV seropositive and was included in the group of 289 seropositive cohort members. A peripheral blood sample was collected from each donor, and TCR beta sequencing was performed on peripheral blood mononuclear cells. Genomic DNA extraction from the blood cell samples was performed with the Qiagen DNeasy Blood Extraction Kit. The germline V and J ends show losses of 3 bases and 5 bases respectively, and no gene match explains 4 bases of the junction. Based on the germline V gene, the CDR1 and CDR2 sequences are SGDLS and YYNGEE. CDR3 length: 16 amino acids, cysteine to phenylalanine. The DNA shown is the 48-base CDR3, in frame from base 1. A remark on this clone: Its cognate antigen has yet to be identified. The record has no base qualities; no much larger clone is one base away.

Libraries were constructed by the immunoSEQ multiplex PCR assay. A mixture of 60 forward primers for TCR Vbeta segments and 13 reverse primers for TCR Jbeta segments was used in the multiplex PCR. Amplification of the CDR3 region of rearranged TCR beta genes was performed with a multiplex PCR assay on genomic DNA. Amplified TCR beta libraries were sequenced as 87-base-pair reads on the Illumina HiSeq System. As for the authors' bioinformatics: In a later analysis, some 80 million unique TCR beta chains were counted across the 690 or so repertoires, and about 10 million of these chains were shared by at least two donors. To remove PCR and sequencing errors, raw reads were error-corrected and collapsed into unique sequences using a nearest-neighbor algorithm that merged closely related sequences. To assign V, D and J gene segments, CDR3 sequences were aligned to IMGT reference sequences. Each retained sequence needed at least a six-nucleotide match to both a V gene segment and a J gene segment. A rearrangement counted as productive if the CDR3 had no stop codons and remained in frame with V and J, and every other rearrangement counted as non-productive. Following IMGT convention, CDR3 was defined as the stretch from the second conserved V-encoded cysteine to the conserved J-encoded phenylalanine. The earlier analysis of some 600 of the donors excluded sequences that lacked an unambiguous match to a single V gene segment. In an earlier analysis of approximately 500 of the donors, a V segment was called functional when productive rearrangements were above 56.7%, and segregating when the standard deviation between donors exceeded 5%. A statistical classification framework was built for diagnosing cytomegalovirus status from the catalog of TCR beta chain sequences. In a later analysis, V and J genes were assigned by comparing TCR nucleotide sequences against IMGT/GENE-DB human TR gene sequences. A later analysis assigned CDR3 sequences and most-parsimonious VDJ recombination scenarios with the TCRdist pipeline. A later analysis defined each TCR beta chain by its CDR3 amino acid sequence plus V-gene family, and excluded reads lacking a unique V-gene family. As a way to deal with suspected cross-contamination and a sequencing artifact, a later analysis dropped under 600 nucleotide sequences that were highly shared and had low generation probability. For each public chain, a later analysis derived a clonal expansion index from normalized ranks of inferred template counts within each repertoire. In a later analysis, generation probabilities were computed using a VDJ recombination model fitted to out-of-frame rearrangements, and the results were checked against IGoR. A later analysis scored TCR-TCR, TCR-HLA and TCR-CMV co-occurrence with hypergeometric tests, applying a repertoire-size bias correction to TCR pairs. In a later analysis, false discovery rates were estimated by permuting HLA or CMV assignments 20 times. In a later analysis, co-occurring TCRs were grouped using DBSCAN, with TCRdist sequence similarity added in when clustering inside HLA-allele-positive subsets. For co-occurrence clustering, repertoires with fewer than 30,000 or more than 120,000 public chains were excluded, along with a handful of repertoires with anomalous nucleotide sharing. The table was pulled from immuneACCESS by TCRdb, which kept in-frame rearrangements only. Such tables lose some clones; where checked, under half of the loss comes from unresolved V genes, and the rest has no known cause. Clonal size and the V and J genes are those of that table, whereas D and trimming came from the DNA. The sample table shows some 150,000 clones, and around 80% are seen once. Approximately 1.8% of the sample belongs to the ten largest clones.

Sequencing was done on a sample of PBMCs. The TCR sequence derives from a female donor in good health and CMV-seropositive. The V gene is TRBV9 and the J gene is TRBJ2-1; 14 junctional bases match TRBD2. The bases read TGTGCCAGCAGCGACCAGGGACTAGCGGGGGACAATGAGCAGTTCTTC. The translation is CASSDQGLAGDNEQFF.